The present entry profiles one T cell receptor (beta chain) with its context. The target antigen is unknown. These data are taken from a study of shared clonotypes between healthy human individuals. Points from the study as a whole: Among the subsets, naive ones generally showed larger estimated richness than memory ones. The study found approximately 5% of naive CD4 clonotypes shared across a handful of donors.

Sorted-subset replicate PCRs used 150 to 200 ng of genomic DNA. This amount corresponded to 33,000 or so T cell genomes. The repertoire was sequenced with immunoSEQ multiplex PCR; TCRdb's copy has only in-frame clones and lacks some. The table has around 1.9 million clones, roughly 91% seen once. Trimming pared 4 bases from V and 8 bases from J, leaving 14 bases between. The CDR3 runs to 14 residues. The germline V gene encodes CDR1 LNHDA and CDR2 SQIVND (reference sequence). Terminally differentiated effector memory CD45RA+ cells were excluded from the naive CD8 cells, which were CD45RO-negative and positively selected for CCR7. Every donor was a Caucasian adult from Nashville, Tennessee.

The rearrangement uses TRBV19 and TRBJ2-2, with D possibly TRBD1 on 6 matching bases. The source material was naive CD8+ T cells from PBMCs. The source of this sequence is a man aged 18 to 30 in good health. Some clones in this sample may be carry-over from other donors' samples. The CDR3 here is CASSRTVPKGELFF. The CDR3 nucleotides read TGTGCCAGTAGTAGGACAGTACCCAAAGGGGAGCTGTTTTTT.